The entry below gives a single T cell receptor (beta chain) sequence along with its context. The data derive from a study of blood T cell repertoires in COVID-19. Germline CDR1 is GTSNPN and CDR2 is SVGIG (reference sequence). The CDR3 has 13 residues. Unmatched junction bases numbered 0, after V lost 7 bases and J lost 0 bases. In the original processing: By means of reference gene primer amplification, nucleated cell counts were estimated. TCRdb's copy holds only in-frame clones and misses some; the assay was immunoSEQ multiplex PCR. Clone size and V and J calls were adopted from that table, with D and trimming inferred from the DNA. The table records about 160,000 clones, around 92% of them present only once.

V is TRBV30 and J is TRBJ2-4, with TRBD2 matching over 10 bases. Specimen: peripheral blood. The sequence was obtained from a man in his thirties or forties with COVID-19, enrolled during active disease. The CDR3 coding sequence is TGTGCCTCTAGCGGGAGAGCCAAAAACATTCAGTACTTC. The encoded protein is CASSGRAKNIQYF.